The sequence of this T cell receptor beta chain was determined in a study of T cells in Graves' hyperthyroidism and ophthalmopathy. TCR beta CDR3 regions were amplified from RNA transcripts. A set of HTBI primers served as the primers for a first-round RT-PCR of the TCR CDR3. TCRdb re-called the multiplex PCR reads with MiXCR, one entry per CDR3 protein. The sample shows about half a million distinct CDR3 sequences, less than 25% of them seen only once. Germline loops: CDR1 SGHTA, CDR2 FQGNSA. The CDR3 is 15 residues long. Trimming shortened V by 4 bases and J by 2 bases, and 12 bases separated the two germline ends. Newly diagnosed hyperthyroidism, duration under 2 months, in patients aged 18 to 65. This clonotype was counted ten times or more.

V gene TRBV7-2 combines with J gene TRBJ1-5; weak D call: TRBD1 (5 bases). Sequenced input: blood. This clonotype was obtained from a man between 18 and 35 years old with Graves' hyperthyroidism. CDR3 DNA: TGTGCCAGCAGCTCCTTCGGGGGGGGCAATCAGCCCCAGCATTTT. Translating gives CASSSFGGGNQPQHF.